This T cell receptor (beta chain) was documented in a study of T cell responses to AZD1222 COVID-19 vaccine (dated by TCRdb to 2020 to 2022). Some background on the complete study: TCR sequencing was performed for fewer than 250 trial participants, of whom around 200 were given two doses of AZD1222 and some 26 were given two doses of MenACWY control vaccine. Enrollment into the trials was organized by age into subgroups of 18-55, 56-69 and 70-plus years, and those subgroups contained roughly 150, 30 and 60 TCR-sequenced participants, respectively.

The time point label here, explained by the study, means: baseline before first vaccination. Sample treatment or condition, as interpreted from the label and publication: meningococcal conjugate vaccine given as trial control. Vaccinee samples were obtained from the UK trials COV001 and COV002, which included a single-blind randomized controlled phase 2/3 trial of AZD1222 (ChAdOx1 nCoV-19) in healthy adults. For TCRbeta chain sequencing, PBMC samples were collected from trial participants at day 0 and at day 28 after the second dose. A distance of 19 bases separates the germline ends of V and J, which lose 4 bases and 0 bases respectively. The CDR3 goes from the cysteine to the phenylalanine over 17 residues. Only CDR3 DNA is held: 51 bases, read in frame from base 1. Per the germline V gene, SGHRS is the CDR1 and YFSETQ is the CDR2. The CDR3 regions of human TCRbeta chains were analyzed by immunosequencing. As for the original processing: Repertoire TCRs were matched against a reference library of SARS-CoV-2-specific TCRs generated with the MIRA antigen-specificity platform. Breadth meant the fraction of unique TCRs that were SARS-CoV-2-associated, whereas depth meant the fraction of total T cells that were SARS-CoV-2-associated. Using the MIRA data, each spike-specific TCR was assigned both to the spike region to which the TCR was reactive and to a CD4 or CD8 class. Log10-transformed breadth and depth values were compared by one-way ANOVA with Sidak's multiple comparisons tests. TCRdb retrieved this table from immuneACCESS and kept in-frame rearrangements only. Not all clones are present; in checked studies, unresolved V genes account for under half, and no reason is known for the remainder. The DNA gave D and trimming, while V, J and clone size come from that table. The sample has about 100,000 clones on record, approximately 89% of them singletons. 3.5% to 4.5% of the sample lies in the top ten.

Comment on this clone: The antigen it binds to is not known. Per-base qualities were not stored, and no clone one base away is much larger.

The study at large found these results: After two AZD1222 doses, both the breadth and the depth of spike-specific TCRs were significantly higher than at day 0 and than in MenACWY recipients. No day 14 peak-response samples were available, so repertoires were characterized only after the peak T cell response. Only five to seven AZD1222 recipients were SARS-CoV-2 seropositive at baseline, limiting conclusions about previously exposed vaccinees. The 56-69-year group was small, and its depth increase did not reach significance, likely because of low power. The vaccine-associated CD4 TCRs covered the entire spike protein, and the dominant responses fell in regions 160-218 and 743-854. Reportedly, close to half of the unique spike-specific TCRs recognized epitopes lying outside the regions that are mutated in the B.1.351 and B.1.1.7 variants. Most participants were white British and females outnumbered males, and the authors suggested that clonal diversity may have been underestimated.

The rearrangement combines TRBV5-1 with TRBJ1-1; D gene: possibly TRBD1, on 6 matching bases. The sequenced sample was peripheral blood, obtained on day 0 of MenACWY control vaccination. This sequence originates from an adult in good health. The sequenced DNA: TGCGCCAGCAGCATACAGGGAATGGGATGGGTGAACACTGAAGCTTTCTTT. It is translated as CASSIQGMGWVNTEAFF.